The rows below give T cell receptor beta chains drawn from one sample of a study of cytomegalovirus exposure and HLA in healthy donors. TCRdb keeps only in-frame clones here, not all; method: immunoSEQ multiplex PCR. The sample's table shows about 160,000 clones. The sequenced sample was PBMCs. The origin of the receptors is a man younger than 45 in good health and CMV-seronegative. The CDR3 runs from the conserved cysteine through the conserved F or W. Fields, in order: D gene, J gene, V gene, CDR3 protein, CDR3 DNA. D genes are given only for firm matches.

TRBD1	TRBJ2-1	TRBV7-3	CASSRDRGHNEQFF	TGTGCCAGCAGCCGGGACAGGGGCCACAATGAGCAGTTCTTC
TRBD2	TRBJ2-1	TRBV5-4	CASSLAGREQFF	TGTGCCAGCAGCTTGGCCGGGAGGGAGCAGTTCTTC
-	TRBJ2-5	TRBV18	CASSAERTQYF	TGTGCCAGCTCCGCAGAGCGGACCCAGTACTTC
TRBD2	TRBJ2-1	TRBV9	CASSGTSGGPEFNEQFF	TGTGCCAGCAGCGGGACTAGCGGCGGACCTGAATTCAATGAGCAGTTCTTC
TRBD1	TRBJ2-1	TRBV29-1	CSARPRQGGYNEQFF	TGCAGCGCCCGCCCCCGACAGGGTGGCTACAATGAGCAGTTCTTC
TRBD2	TRBJ2-7	TRBV27	CASSSTSGTYEQYF	TGTGCCAGCAGTTCGACTAGCGGTACCTACGAGCAGTACTTC
TRBD1	TRBJ2-3	TRBV9	CASTPTGGSTDTQYF	TGTGCCAGCACACCGACAGGGGGGAGCACAGATACGCAGTATTTT
TRBD2	TRBJ2-1	TRBV5-1	CASSLMGGRAGNEQFF	TGCGCCAGCAGCTTGATGGGCGGGAGGGCCGGGAATGAGCAGTTCTTC
-	TRBJ2-1	TRBV5-4	CASSSAPDEIGDEQFF	TGTGCCAGCAGCTCTGCACCGGACGAAATCGGGGATGAGCAGTTCTTC
-	TRBJ2-7	TRBV4-1	CASSQTLNRVEQYF	TGCGCCAGCAGCCAAACACTAAACAGGGTCGAGCAGTACTTC
-	TRBJ2-5	TRBV15	CATSTSRETQYF	TGTGCCACCAGCACTAGCCGGGAGACCCAGTACTTC
TRBD2	TRBJ2-1	TRBV11-2	CASRVFLAGGSDEQFF	TGTGCCAGCAGGGTATTCCTAGCGGGAGGTTCCGATGAGCAGTTCTTC
-	TRBJ1-1	TRBV28	CASSDRRNRAFF	TGTGCCAGCAGTGATAGGCGGAACCGAGCTTTCTTT
-	TRBJ1-4	TRBV21-1	CASSKVWSAERSGTGNSKEKLFF	TGTGCCAGCAGCAAAGTTTGGTCCGCCGAAAGATCGGGGACAGGGAATAGTAAGGAAAAACTGTTTTTT
-	TRBJ2-7	TRBV7-8	CASSLGRGGAYEQYF	TGTGCCAGCAGCTTAGGTAGAGGAGGAGCCTACGAGCAGTACTTC
TRBD2	TRBJ2-3	TRBV27	CASSRLAGGTDTQYF	TGTGCCAGCAGTAGACTAGCGGGGGGCACAGATACGCAGTATTTT
-	TRBJ1-1	TRBV19	CASSKQGGGTEAFF	TGTGCCAGTAGTAAACAGGGTGGGGGCACTGAAGCTTTCTTT
TRBD2	TRBJ2-2	TRBV30	CAWSVPLERAGGHLHTGELFF	TGTGCCTGGAGTGTCCCACTGGAGCGAGCGGGAGGGCACCTACACACCGGGGAGCTGTTTTTT
-	TRBJ2-3	TRBV28	CASSSAGWVGDTQYF	TGTGCCAGCAGTTCGGCGGGGTGGGTTGGAGATACGCAGTATTTT
TRBD1	TRBJ1-5	TRBV2	CASSGDREDQPQHF	TGTGCCAGCAGTGGGGACAGGGAAGATCAGCCCCAGCATTTT
TRBD2	TRBJ2-3	TRBV30	CAWSSIAGTDTQYF	TGTGCCTGGAGTTCCATAGCGGGGACAGATACGCAGTATTTT
-	TRBJ2-7	TRBV7-9	CASSPLGRPDSYEQYF	TGTGCCAGCAGCCCTCTAGGTCGACCCGATTCCTACGAGCAGTACTTC
TRBD2	TRBJ2-2	TRBV7-9	CASSRTSVDAGELFF	TGTGCCAGCAGCAGGACTAGCGTAGACGCCGGGGAGCTGTTTTTT
-	TRBJ2-7	TRBV7-9	CASSLDRGEEYF	TGTGCCAGCAGCTTAGATCGGGGAGAGGAGTACTTC
-	TRBJ2-1	TRBV10-3	CAITESRDKAKGQFF	TGTGCCATCACAGAGAGCCGGGATAAAGCCAAAGGGCAGTTCTTC
TRBD1	TRBJ2-7	TRBV15	CATSMTGTGPYEQYF	TGTGCCACCAGCATGACCGGGACAGGGCCCTACGAGCAGTACTTC
TRBD1	TRBJ1-1	TRBV7-8	CASSLPTGGNTEAFF	TGTGCCAGCAGCTTACCAACAGGGGGGAACACTGAAGCTTTCTTT
-	TRBJ1-1	TRBV7-9	CASSFQGGTEAFF	TGTGCCAGCAGCTTTCAAGGGGGCACTGAAGCTTTCTTT
TRBD1	TRBJ1-3	TRBV9	CASSVRDRKPSGNTIYF	TGTGCCAGCAGCGTCCGGGACAGAAAGCCCTCTGGAAACACCATATATTTT
TRBD2	TRBJ2-7	TRBV4-2	CASSQGMGLAREQYF	TGTGCCAGCAGCCAAGGGATGGGACTAGCAAGGGAGCAGTACTTC
-	TRBJ1-1	TRBV6-4	CASSSGAGSSEAFF	TGTGCCAGCAGTTCAGGGGCCGGCAGTTCTGAAGCTTTCTTT
TRBD2	TRBJ2-7	TRBV4-1	CASSRLWASGSGNEQYF	TGCGCCAGCAGCCGCCTTTGGGCTAGCGGGAGCGGGAATGAGCAGTACTTC
TRBD2	TRBJ2-2	TRBV25-1	CASSGGTTGELFF	TGTGCCAGCTCGGGGGGAACCACCGGGGAGCTGTTTTTT
-	TRBJ2-3	TRBV9	CASSVEASVDTQYF	TGTGCCAGCAGCGTAGAGGCTAGCGTGGATACGCAGTATTTT
-	TRBJ2-2	TRBV29-1	CSVEGQGNTGELFF	TGCAGCGTTGAGGGGCAGGGGAACACCGGGGAGCTGTTTTTT
-	TRBJ1-1	TRBV18	CASSPRTVNTEAFF	TGTGCCAGCTCACCACGGACAGTGAACACTGAAGCTTTCTTT
TRBD1	TRBJ1-6	TRBV5-1	CASSLGQGRSPLHF	TGCGCCAGCAGCTTGGGACAGGGTCGTTCACCCCTCCACTTT
-	TRBJ2-1	TRBV13	CASSRNHGGSEQFF	TGTGCCAGCAGCCGCAATCACGGAGGGAGTGAGCAGTTCTTC
-	TRBJ2-1	TRBV19	CASSLDPRLDEQFF	TGTGCCAGTAGTCTTGACCCTAGACTCGATGAGCAGTTCTTC
-	TRBJ1-4	TRBV30	CACHEGVYEKLFF	TGTGCCTGTCACGAGGGGGTGTATGAAAAACTGTTTTTT
-	TRBJ2-5	TRBV29-1	CSVGQLQETQYF	TGCAGCGTGGGGCAGCTCCAAGAGACCCAGTACTTC
-	TRBJ1-1	TRBV5-4	CASSGQLNTEAFF	TGTGCCAGCAGCGGACAGCTGAACACTGAAGCTTTCTTT
-	TRBJ1-2	TRBV4-1	CASSQEKRGGRDYGYTF	TGCGCCAGCAGCCAAGAAAAGAGGGGGGGGCGGGACTATGGCTACACCTTC
-	TRBJ2-1	TRBV19	CASSMTHPSGVQFF	TGTGCCAGTAGTATGACGCACCCTTCGGGTGTGCAGTTCTTC
TRBD1	TRBJ1-2	TRBV6-5	CASSYGQGPLYGYTF	TGTGCCAGCAGTTACGGACAGGGGCCGCTCTATGGCTACACCTTC
TRBD1	TRBJ2-5	TRBV2	CASRGPGQGLETQYF	TGTGCCAGCAGGGGGCCGGGACAGGGTTTGGAGACCCAGTACTTC
-	TRBJ1-2	TRBV5-1	CASSLRTPDGYTF	TGCGCCAGCAGCTTGAGGACACCCGATGGCTACACCTTC
-	TRBJ2-3	TRBV27	CASSYGGDTQYF	TGTGCCAGCAGTTACGGCGGAGATACGCAGTATTTT
TRBD1	TRBJ2-7	TRBV2	CASNGQGALYEQYF	TGTGCCAGCAACGGACAGGGGGCTCTATACGAGCAGTACTTC
-	TRBJ1-2	TRBV5-1	CASSLDPGLGGYTF	TGCGCCAGCAGCTTGGATCCAGGGCTGGGTGGCTACACCTTC
TRBD1	TRBJ1-2	TRBV19	CASSIIQGNYGYTF	TGTGCCAGTAGTATTATACAGGGGAACTATGGCTACACCTTC
-	TRBJ1-4	TRBV28	CASSLNTATNEKLFF	TGTGCCAGCAGCCTGAACACAGCAACTAATGAAAAACTGTTTTTT
TRBD1	TRBJ1-2	TRBV5-1	CASSLGGVGTGTNYGYTF	TGCGCCAGCAGCTTGGGAGGGGTCGGGACAGGAACTAACTATGGCTACACCTTC